This record concerns one T cell receptor (beta chain) sequence. Its specificity is not known. Germline CDR1 is MDHEN and CDR2 is SYDVKM. Trimming pared 7 bases from V and 0 bases from J, leaving 9 bases between. The CDR3 contains 14 residues. Clones were read by immunoSEQ multiplex PCR, and TCRdb kept only the in-frame ones, dropping some. The sample yields 75,000 to 90,000 clones, 80% to 90% seen once. These data come from a study of OX40 agonist ivuxolimab in advanced cancers. Study-wide findings and caveats: It was not determined which antigens were specifically recognized by the peripheral T cells that had undergone clonal expansion. Among the lowest peripheral clonal expansion occurred in 0.1-3.0 mg/kg partial responders.

The chain is built from TRBV28 and TRBJ1-4, with D hard to call. This sample comprised CD4+ or CD8+ T cells sorted from blood, obtained in a trial of the OX40 agonist ivuxolimab. The source is an adult with an advanced solid tumor such as melanoma, head and neck, liver or kidney cancer. In DNA, the CDR3 is TGTGCCAGCAAACAGTGGGCAACTAATGAAAAACTGTTTTTT. As protein: CASKQWATNEKLFF.